Each of the 26 T cell receptor beta chains below was sequenced from the same sample in a study of cytomegalovirus exposure and HLA in healthy donors (dated by TCRdb to 2016 to 2017). The method behind the library was the immunoSEQ multiplex PCR assay. Held by TCRdb, this immuneACCESS table contains in-frame sequences only and omits some clones. Under half of the omission traces to an unresolved V gene where checked; the cause of the rest is unknown. This sample holds about 130,000 clones; 75% to 90% were observed only once. The ten top clones hold around 1.3% of the sample. The sample taken for sequencing was PBMCs. These receptors all come from a woman in her late teens or twenties in good health and CMV-seronegative.

This sequence joins TRBV5-6 and TRBJ2-7; TRBD1 aligns across 7 bases. The CDR3 totals 15 residues. Unmatched junction bases numbered 6, after V lost 2 bases and J lost 1 base. Germline values: CDR1 SGHDT, CDR2 YYEEEE. CDR3 residues: CASSLRTGRSYEQYF. The DNA of the CDR3 is TGTGCCAGCAGCTTACGGACAGGACGGTCCTACGAGCAGTACTTC.

This clone was seen once. The V call is TRBV13, the J call TRBJ1-1; 8 bases agree with TRBD1. The germline CDR1 and CDR2 sequences are PRHDT and FYEKMQ (reference sequence). V was pared by 8 bases and J by 5 bases, with 10 bases of the junction left unmatched. The CDR3 is made up of 14 amino acids. CDR3 sequence (DNA): TGTGCCAGCCAGAAAGACAGGGGCCGGACTGAAGCTTTCTTT. Translation: CASQKDRGRTEAFF. Full variable domain (rest looked up from reference TRBV13 and TRBJ1-1): AAGVIQSPRHLIKEKRETATLKCYPIPRHDTVYWYQQGPGQDPQFLISFYEKMQSDKGSIPDRFSAQQFSDYHSELNMSSLELGDSALYFCASQKDRGRTEAFFGQGTRLTVV.

The rearrangement links TRBV19 to TRBJ2-3, with 9 bases that match TRBD1. The CDR3 has 15 residues. The V gene's germline CDR1 is LNHDA and CDR2 SQIVND (reference sequence). Trimming at V came to 3 bases and at J to 3 bases, leaving 4 bases not matched to a gene. The DNA of the CDR3 is TGTGCCAGTAGTATGATGGGACAGGGAACAGATACGCAGTATTTT. Translation gives CASSMMGQGTDTQYF.

The rearrangement uses TRBV14 and TRBJ2-1, with TRBD1 as a possible D gene (6 bases). CDR3 length equals 16 residues. Germline CDR1 is SGHDN and CDR2 is FVKESK. With 2 bases removed from V and 4 bases from J, the gap between germline ends came to 15 bases. The CDR3 is CASSQYLGTHYNEQFF. The CDR3 DNA is TGTGCCAGCAGCCAATACTTGGGGACACATTACAATGAGCAGTTCTTC.

A few counts support this clone. V usage is TRBV7-3 and J usage is TRBJ1-6; TRBD1 is a possible D gene (6 bases). V shed 3 bases and J shed 6 bases, with 9 bases lying between them. From germline, CDR1 is SGHTA and CDR2 FQGTGA. The CDR3 has 14 residues. The chain's CDR3 is CASSFGTSNSPLHF. The CDR3 DNA reads TGTGCCAGCAGCTTCGGGACAAGTAATTCACCCCTCCACTTT.

This clone showed up just a few times. The genes are TRBV2 and TRBJ1-4; perhaps TRBD1 as D (5 bases). Trimming removed 6 bases from V and 10 bases from J, with 15 bases in between. The germline V gene encodes CDR1 SNHLY and CDR2 FYNNEI. The CDR3 has 13 amino acids. As DNA, the CDR3 is TGTGCCAGCAGCAGAATGGACGGGGGAAAACTGTTTTTT. This sequence encodes CASSRMDGGKLFF.

The chain carries TRBV6-1 and TRBJ1-4, with a weak D call TRBD1 (5 bases). CDR1 and CDR2 from the germline V gene are MNHNS and SASEGT. The CDR3 sequence is 15 residues long. V dropped 0 bases and J dropped 5 bases, with 10 bases sitting between them. In DNA form, the CDR3 reads TGTGCCAGCAGTGAAGCCCAGGGTGGGAATGAAAAACTGTTTTTT. This encodes CASSEAQGGNEKLFF.

V is TRBV2 and J is TRBJ1-2, with TRBD1 matching over 11 bases. The V segment lost 7 bases and the J segment 8 bases; nucleotides outside the gene matches: 9. This CDR3 spans 14 amino acids. CDR1 SNHLY and CDR2 FYNNEI come from the germline V gene. CDR3 sequence: CASMFRDRGFGYTF. The CDR3 nucleotides are TGTGCCAGCATGTTTCGGGACAGGGGGTTCGGCTACACCTTC.

This chain joins TRBV5-8 and TRBJ1-1; TRBD1 agrees at 10 bases. Germline trimming cut 5 bases from V and 5 bases from J; bases unmatched to any gene: 9. CDR3 length equals 15 residues. CDR1 and CDR2 (germline): SGHTS, YDEGEE. This CDR3 is CASSYRDRGGTEAFF. For the CDR3, the DNA is TGTGCCAGCAGTTATCGGGACAGGGGAGGTACTGAAGCTTTCTTT.

The rearrangement joins TRBV29-1 to TRBJ2-5; perhaps TRBD1 as D (5 bases). The V and J ends lost 4 bases and 5 bases respectively, with 17 bases between them. This CDR3 spans 14 amino acids. Germline CDR1 reads SQVTM; CDR2 reads ANQGSEA. The DNA of the CDR3 is TGCAGCGTTGGAAGCCCCCGGGCAGGGGAGACCCAGTACTTC. Translation gives CSVGSPRAGETQYF.

This chain links TRBV7-7 with TRBJ2-6; TRBD1 agrees at 12 bases. In germline, CDR1 is SSHAT, CDR2 FNYEAQ (reference sequence). The CDR3 has 17 residues. V gave up 5 bases and J gave up 3 bases; unmatched junction bases: 5. As DNA, the CDR3 is TGTGCCAGCAGCCCCCGGGACAGGGGGCTTGGGGCCAACGTCCTGACTTTC. Its protein product is CASSPRDRGLGANVLTF.

The rearrangement links TRBV7-8 to TRBJ1-1, with 7 bases fitting TRBD1. V lost 6 bases to trimming and J lost 0 bases; unmatched junction nucleotides: 7. The CDR3 spans 15 residues. Germline V gene sequence: CDR1 SGHVS, CDR2 FQNEAQ. CDR3 in amino acids: CASRPGTDMNTEAFF. The DNA of the CDR3 is TGTGCCAGCAGACCCGGGACAGACATGAACACTGAAGCTTTCTTT.

This clone appeared once. This chain connects TRBV10-2 to TRBJ2-2, with D possibly being TRBD2 (5 bases). V dropped 6 bases and J dropped 1 base, with 12 bases sitting between them. The CDR3 loop spans 15 amino acids. CDR1 and CDR2 from the germline V gene are WSHSY and SAAADI. The CDR3 protein is CASSSAGLNTGELFF. CDR3 coding DNA: TGCGCCAGCAGCTCTGCCGGACTGAACACCGGGGAGCTGTTTTTT.

This clone has just one count. The DNA of the CDR3 is TGTGCCAGCACCCGAGAACCCGTCAGGGTAAACATTCAGTACTTC. Encoded protein: CASTREPVRVNIQYF. The rearrangement joins TRBV2 to TRBJ2-4, with D possibly matching TRBD1 (5 bases). Between the trimmed V and J ends, which lost 7 bases and 6 bases, there was a span of 19 bases. Per germline, CDR1 SNHLY and CDR2 FYNNEI. The CDR3 runs 15 residues.

The J gene is TRBJ2-7, the V gene TRBV5-4; 9 nucleotides agree with TRBD1. Per germline, CDR1 SGHNT and CDR2 YYREEE (reference sequence). With 3 bases clipped from V and 3 bases from J, the junction kept 10 bases outside the gene matches. CDR3 size: 16 residues. The CDR3 region is CASSSYGDRVSYEQYF. The CDR3 bases are TGTGCCAGCAGCTCCTACGGGGACAGGGTAAGCTACGAGCAGTACTTC.

A single count supports this clone. The V and J genes are TRBV5-1 and TRBJ2-5; the D gene is possibly TRBD1 (5 bases). Germline CDR1 and CDR2: SGHRS and YFSETQ. The CDR3 is 15 residues long. Trimming pared 0 bases from V and 4 bases from J, leaving 13 bases between. CDR3 in amino acids: CASSLVLQRGETQYF. For the CDR3, the DNA is TGCGCCAGCAGCTTGGTATTACAAAGGGGAGAGACCCAGTACTTC.

The chain carries TRBV5-6 and TRBJ2-7; 11 bases align to TRBD2. CDR1 is SGHDT, CDR2 YYEEEE, per germline. Unmatched junction bases numbered 5, after V lost 5 bases and J lost 4 bases. The CDR3 spans 14 residues. The CDR3 DNA reads TGTGCCAGCAGGAGACTAGCGGGGCTGTACGAGCAGTACTTC. Its translation is CASRRLAGLYEQYF.

The chain joins TRBV6-5 to TRBJ1-1; 9 bases align to TRBD1. CDR3 size: 13 residues. V trimming: 7 bases; J trimming: 7 bases; junction bases outside the gene matches: 7. Germline V gives CDR1 MNHEY, CDR2 SVGAGI. CDR3 sequence: CASTAQGAGEAFF. The CDR3 DNA is TGTGCCAGCACAGCACAGGGGGCCGGTGAAGCTTTCTTT.

The chain carries TRBV6-6 and TRBJ1-1; a possible D gene is TRBD1 (6 bases). Trimming stripped 7 bases from V and 6 bases from J, with 24 bases between. The germline CDR1 and CDR2 sequences are MNHNY and SVGAGI (reference sequence). This CDR3 region has 16 residues. The CDR3 sequence: CASIKGGGPNDPEAFF. DNA for the CDR3: TGTGCCAGCATCAAGGGGGGGGGCCCCAATGACCCTGAAGCTTTCTTT.

This sequence joins TRBV10-3 and TRBJ2-3; TRBD2 is a possible D gene (6 bases). Trimming took 4 bases from V and 2 from J, leaving 10 bases between them. CDR3 length equals 14 residues. CDR1 is ENHRY, CDR2 SYGVKD, per germline. The CDR3: CAISAAGSTDTQYF. DNA of the CDR3: TGTGCCATCAGTGCGGCGGGGTCCACAGATACGCAGTATTTT.

The chain links TRBV5-1 to TRBJ2-1; 7 bases align to TRBD2. V was clipped by 1 base and J by 4 bases; unmatched bases: 5. This CDR3 comprises 15 residues. Germline V lookup: CDR1 SGHRS, CDR2 YFSETQ. CDR3 in DNA: TGCGCCAGCAGCTTGTCGGGGGGAGTTTACAATGAGCAGTTCTTC. Protein: CASSLSGGVYNEQFF.

The rearrangement links TRBV19 to TRBJ2-1; D uncertain. Germline CDR1 and CDR2: LNHDA and SQIVND (reference sequence). V was shortened by 4 bases and J by 6 bases, with 22 bases between the two germline ends. The length of the CDR3 is 17 residues. The CDR3 DNA reads as TGTGCCAGTAGTACCCGGATGGCTCTGGCTACTACCAATGAGCAGTTCTTC. Amino acid sequence: CASSTRMALATTNEQFF.

This clone was counted a single time. The genes are TRBV29-1 and TRBJ1-1, with D hard to call. V dropped 5 bases and J dropped 0 bases, with 7 bases sitting between them. The CDR3 runs to 12 residues. Germline-derived CDR1 and CDR2 are SQVTM and ANQGSEA. CDR3 sequence: CSVNSMNTEAFF. Written as DNA, the CDR3 is TGCAGCGTTAACAGCATGAACACTGAAGCTTTCTTT.

The chain is built from TRBV9 and TRBJ1-4, with 7 bases matching TRBD1. The CDR3 length is 15 residues. Germline trimming cut 3 bases from V and 5 bases from J; bases unmatched to any gene: 7. Germline V gene sequence: CDR1 SGDLS, CDR2 YYNGEE. In DNA form, the CDR3 reads TGTGCCAGCAGCGCGACAGGGCTTCCGAATGAAAAACTGTTTTTT. This codes for CASSATGLPNEKLFF.

The genes are TRBV29-1 and TRBJ2-3; unclear D gene. Trimming pared 7 bases from V and 2 bases from J, leaving 4 bases between. The germline CDR1 and CDR2 sequences are SQVTM and ANQGSEA. The CDR3 sequence is 10 residues long. The DNA of the CDR3 is TGCAGCGCCTCCACAGATACGCAGTATTTT. This sequence encodes CSASTDTQYF.

This chain uses TRBV11-2 with TRBJ2-7, with 7 bases fitting TRBD1. This CDR3 is built from 16 residues. Trimming took 5 bases from V and 4 from J; bases not matched to a gene: 14. The germline V gene has CDR1 SGHAT and CDR2 FQNNGV. The CDR3: CASSTWTGPRPYEQYF. CDR3 in DNA: TGTGCCAGCAGCACCTGGACAGGCCCTCGGCCTTACGAGCAGTACTTC.